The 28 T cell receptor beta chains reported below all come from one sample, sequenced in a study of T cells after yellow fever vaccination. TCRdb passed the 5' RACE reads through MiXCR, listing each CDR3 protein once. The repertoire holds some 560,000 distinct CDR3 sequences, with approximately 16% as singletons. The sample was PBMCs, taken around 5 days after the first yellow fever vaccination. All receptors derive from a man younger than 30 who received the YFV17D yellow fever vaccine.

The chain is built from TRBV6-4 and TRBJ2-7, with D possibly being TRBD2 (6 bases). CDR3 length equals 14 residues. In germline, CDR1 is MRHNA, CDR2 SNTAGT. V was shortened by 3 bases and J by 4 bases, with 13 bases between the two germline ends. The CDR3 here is CASSDSTRGYEQYV. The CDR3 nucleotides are TGTGCCAGCAGTGATTCGACCCGGGGGTACGAGCAGTACGTC.

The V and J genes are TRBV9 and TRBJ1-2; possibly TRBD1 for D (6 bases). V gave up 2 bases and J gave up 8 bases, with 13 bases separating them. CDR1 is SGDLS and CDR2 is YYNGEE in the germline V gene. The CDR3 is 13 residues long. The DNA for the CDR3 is TGTGCCAGCAGCGTCCAGGGGATCAGCGGCTACACCTTC. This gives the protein CASSVQGISGYTF. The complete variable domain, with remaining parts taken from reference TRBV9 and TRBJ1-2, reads DSGVTQTPKHLITATGQRVTLRCSPRSGDLSVYWYQQSLDQGLQFLIQYYNGEERAKGNILERFSAQQFPDLHSELNLSSLELGDSALYFCASSVQGISGYTFGSGTRLTVV.

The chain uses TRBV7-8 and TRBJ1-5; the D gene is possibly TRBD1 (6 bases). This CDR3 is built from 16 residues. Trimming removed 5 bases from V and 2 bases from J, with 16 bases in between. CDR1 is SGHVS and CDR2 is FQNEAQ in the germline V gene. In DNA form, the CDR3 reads TGTGCCAGCAGCGAAGGGGGGAGGGGCGGCAATCAGCCCCAGCATTTT. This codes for CASSEGGRGGNQPQHF.

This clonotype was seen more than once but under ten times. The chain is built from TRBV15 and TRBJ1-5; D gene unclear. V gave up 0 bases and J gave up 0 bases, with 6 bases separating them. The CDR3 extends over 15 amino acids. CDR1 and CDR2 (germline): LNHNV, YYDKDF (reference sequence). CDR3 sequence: CATSRDTNSNQPQHF. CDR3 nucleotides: TGTGCCACCAGCAGAGACACTAATAGCAATCAGCCCCAGCATTTT.

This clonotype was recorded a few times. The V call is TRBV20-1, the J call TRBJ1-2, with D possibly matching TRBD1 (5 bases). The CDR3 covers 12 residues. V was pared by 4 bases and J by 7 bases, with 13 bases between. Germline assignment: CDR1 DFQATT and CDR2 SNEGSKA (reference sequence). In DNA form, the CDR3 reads TGCAGTGCTACGAAGTTAGGGGTTGGCTACACCTTC. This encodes CSATKLGVGYTF.

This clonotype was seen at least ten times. CDR3 sequence (DNA): TGTGCCAGCAGCTTAATTCCTAGCGGGGGGGCTAATGAGCAGTTCTTC. This translates into CASSLIPSGGANEQFF. The chain employs TRBV7-2 and TRBJ2-1, with TRBD2 matching over 12 bases. The CDR3 totals 16 residues. Per the germline V gene, CDR1 is SGHTA and CDR2 is FQGNSA. J gave up 7 bases and V 2 bases, and 6 bases lay outside the gene matches.

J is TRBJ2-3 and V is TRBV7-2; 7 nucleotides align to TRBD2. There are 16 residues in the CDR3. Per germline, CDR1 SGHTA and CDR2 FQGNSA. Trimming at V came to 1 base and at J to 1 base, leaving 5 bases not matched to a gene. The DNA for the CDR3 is TGTGCCAGCAGCTTAGTAGGACTAGTCGGCACAGATACGCAGTATTTT. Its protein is CASSLVGLVGTDTQYF.

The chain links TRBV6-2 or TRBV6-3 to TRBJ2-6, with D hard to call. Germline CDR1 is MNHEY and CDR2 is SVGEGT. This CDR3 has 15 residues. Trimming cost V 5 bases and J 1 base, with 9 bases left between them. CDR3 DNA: TGTGCCAGCAGTCCTGAGTTGTCTGGGGCCAACGTCCTGACTTTC. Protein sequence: CASSPELSGANVLTF.

The CDR3 loop reads CASSQDETRLVNEQFF. The CDR3 DNA is TGTGCCAGCAGCCAAGACGAGACTAGGTTGGTCAATGAGCAGTTCTTC. The V gene is TRBV4-2, the J gene TRBJ2-1; maybe TRBD2 (6 bases). Germline CDR1 LGHNA, CDR2 YNFKEQ. V gave up 0 bases and J gave up 6 bases, with 15 bases separating them. The CDR3 sequence is 16 residues long.

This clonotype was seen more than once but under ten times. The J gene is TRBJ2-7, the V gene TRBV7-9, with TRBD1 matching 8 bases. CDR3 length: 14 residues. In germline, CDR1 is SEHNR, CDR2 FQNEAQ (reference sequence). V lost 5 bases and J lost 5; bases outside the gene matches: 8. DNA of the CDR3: TGTGCCAGCAGCGTCTGGACAGGGTCGGACGAGCAGTACTTC. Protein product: CASSVWTGSDEQYF.

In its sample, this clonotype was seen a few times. The CDR3: CATSKVTGLSQPQHF. The CDR3 DNA is TGTGCCACCAGCAAAGTCACAGGGTTAAGTCAGCCCCAGCATTTT. J is TRBJ1-5 and V is TRBV15; D may be TRBD1 (6 bases). CDR3 length equals 15 residues. CDR1 is LNHNV and CDR2 is YYDKDF in the germline V gene (reference sequence). V lost 4 bases and J 6 bases, leaving 16 bases between the germline ends. The whole variable domain, remainder taken from reference TRBV15 and TRBJ1-5, is DAMVIQNPRYQVTQFGKPVTLSCSQTLNHNVMYWYQQKSSQAPKLLFHYYDKDFNNEADTPDNFQSRRPNTSFCFLDIRSPGLGDTAMYLCATSKVTGLSQPQHFGDGTRLSIL.

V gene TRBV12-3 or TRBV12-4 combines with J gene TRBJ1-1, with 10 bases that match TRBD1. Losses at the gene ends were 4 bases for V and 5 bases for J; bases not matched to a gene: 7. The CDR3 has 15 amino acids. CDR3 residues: CASSSTTGGSTEAFF. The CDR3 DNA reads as TGTGCCAGCAGTTCCACGACAGGGGGCTCGACTGAAGCTTTCTTT.

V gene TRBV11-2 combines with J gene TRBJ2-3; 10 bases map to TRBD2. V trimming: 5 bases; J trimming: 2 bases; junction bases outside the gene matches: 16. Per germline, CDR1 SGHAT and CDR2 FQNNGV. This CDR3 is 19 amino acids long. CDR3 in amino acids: CASSPGLAATRDPTDTQYF. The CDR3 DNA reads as TGTGCCAGCAGCCCCGGACTAGCGGCGACCAGAGACCCCACAGATACGCAGTATTTT.

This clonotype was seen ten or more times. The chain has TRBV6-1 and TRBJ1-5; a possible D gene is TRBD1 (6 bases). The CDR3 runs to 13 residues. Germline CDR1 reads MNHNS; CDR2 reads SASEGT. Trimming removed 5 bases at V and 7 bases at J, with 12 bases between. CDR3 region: CASSTGLGQPQHF. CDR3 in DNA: TGTGCCAGCAGTACAGGGTTAGGGCAGCCCCAGCATTTT.

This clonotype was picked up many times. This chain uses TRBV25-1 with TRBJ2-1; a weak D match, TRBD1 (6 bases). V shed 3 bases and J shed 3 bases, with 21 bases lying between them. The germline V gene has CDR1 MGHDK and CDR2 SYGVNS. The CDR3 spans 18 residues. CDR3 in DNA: TGTGCCAGCAGTGATCTGGACAGCCGCCAGGGCGGCTACAATGAGCAGTTCTTC. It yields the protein CASSDLDSRQGGYNEQFF.

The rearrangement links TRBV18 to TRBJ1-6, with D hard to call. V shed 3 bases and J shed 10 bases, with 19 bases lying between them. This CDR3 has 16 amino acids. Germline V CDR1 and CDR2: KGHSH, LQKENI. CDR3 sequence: CASSPYGGLLRSPLHF. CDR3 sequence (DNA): TGTGCCAGCTCACCGTACGGTGGACTCCTGAGGTCACCCCTCCACTTT.

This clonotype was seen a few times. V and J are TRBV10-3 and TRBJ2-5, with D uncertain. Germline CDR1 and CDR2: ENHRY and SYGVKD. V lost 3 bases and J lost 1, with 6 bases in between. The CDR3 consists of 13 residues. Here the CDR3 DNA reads TGTGCCATCAGTGATTGGGGCCAAGAGACCCAGTACTTC. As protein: CAISDWGQETQYF.

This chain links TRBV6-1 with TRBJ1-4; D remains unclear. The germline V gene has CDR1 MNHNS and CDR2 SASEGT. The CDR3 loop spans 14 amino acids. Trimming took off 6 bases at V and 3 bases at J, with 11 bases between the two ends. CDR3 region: CASRGTPPNEKLFF. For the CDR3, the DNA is TGTGCCAGCAGGGGTACTCCTCCTAATGAAAAACTGTTTTTT.

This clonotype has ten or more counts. The CDR3 is CASSGTGSRDSPLHF. The DNA of the CDR3 is TGTGCCAGTAGTGGTACAGGGTCTCGGGATTCACCCCTCCACTTT. The rearrangement links TRBV19 to TRBJ1-6; D perhaps matches TRBD1 (6 bases). V gave up 5 bases and J gave up 8 bases, with 16 bases separating them. Germline lookup yields CDR1 LNHDA and CDR2 SQIVND (reference sequence). The CDR3 has 15 amino acids.

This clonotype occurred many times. The CDR3 loop is CASRRGAIPTNEKLFF. The CDR3 coding sequence is TGTGCCAGCAGGAGGGGCGCAATACCAACTAATGAAAAACTGTTTTTT. This sequence joins TRBV12-3 or TRBV12-4 and TRBJ1-4; TRBD1 is a possible D gene (5 bases). V lost 6 bases and J 0 bases, leaving 14 bases between the germline ends. The CDR3 is 16 amino acids.

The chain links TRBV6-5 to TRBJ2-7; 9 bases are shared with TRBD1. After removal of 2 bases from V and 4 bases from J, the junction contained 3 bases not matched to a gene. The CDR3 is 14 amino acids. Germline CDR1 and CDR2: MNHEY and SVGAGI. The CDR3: CASSYRDREYEQYF. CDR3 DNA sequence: TGTGCCAGCAGTTACAGGGACAGGGAGTACGAGCAGTACTTC.

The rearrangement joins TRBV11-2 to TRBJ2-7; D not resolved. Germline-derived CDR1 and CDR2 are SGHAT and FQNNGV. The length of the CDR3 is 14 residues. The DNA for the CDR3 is TGTGCCAGCAGCTTAGGACTGCTGTCCTACAAGCAGTACGTC. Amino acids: CASSLGLLSYKQYV.

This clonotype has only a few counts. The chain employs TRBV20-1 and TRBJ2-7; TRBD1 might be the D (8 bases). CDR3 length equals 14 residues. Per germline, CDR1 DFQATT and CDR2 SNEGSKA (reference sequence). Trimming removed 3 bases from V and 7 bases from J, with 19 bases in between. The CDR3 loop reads CSARSGQGGQEQYF. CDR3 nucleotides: TGCAGTGCTAGGTCCGGACAGGGAGGGCAAGAGCAGTACTTC.

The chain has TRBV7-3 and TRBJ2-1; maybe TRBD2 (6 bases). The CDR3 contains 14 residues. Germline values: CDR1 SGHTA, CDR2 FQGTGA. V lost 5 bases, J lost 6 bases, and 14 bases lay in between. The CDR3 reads CASSPPGTLNEQFF. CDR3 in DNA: TGTGCCAGCAGCCCCCCCGGGACTCTCAATGAGCAGTTCTTC.

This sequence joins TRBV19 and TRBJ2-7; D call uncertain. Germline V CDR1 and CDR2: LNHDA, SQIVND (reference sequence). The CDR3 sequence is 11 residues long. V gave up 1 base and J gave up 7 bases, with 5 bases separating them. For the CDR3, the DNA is TGTGCCAGTAGTATAGGACGGGAGCAGTACTTC. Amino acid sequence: CASSIGREQYF.

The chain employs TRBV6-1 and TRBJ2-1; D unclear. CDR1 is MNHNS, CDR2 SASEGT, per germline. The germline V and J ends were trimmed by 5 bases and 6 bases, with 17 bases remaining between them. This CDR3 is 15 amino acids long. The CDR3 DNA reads TGTGCCAGCAGTCAATCCGGACCGTCTTTCAATGAGCAGTTCTTC. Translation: CASSQSGPSFNEQFF.

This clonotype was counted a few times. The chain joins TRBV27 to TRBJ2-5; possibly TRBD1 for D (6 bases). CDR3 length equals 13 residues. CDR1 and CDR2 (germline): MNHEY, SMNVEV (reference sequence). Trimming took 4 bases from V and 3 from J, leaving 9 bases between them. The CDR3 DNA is TGTGCCAGCAGTTCCGGGACAAAAGAGACCCAGTACTTC. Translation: CASSSGTKETQYF.

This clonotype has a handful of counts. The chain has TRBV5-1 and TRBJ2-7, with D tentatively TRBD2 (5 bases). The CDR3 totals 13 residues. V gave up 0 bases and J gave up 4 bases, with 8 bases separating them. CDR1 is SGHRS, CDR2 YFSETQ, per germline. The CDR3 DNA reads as TGCGCCAGCAGCTTGGCGACGGGGTACGAGCAGTACTTC. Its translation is CASSLATGYEQYF. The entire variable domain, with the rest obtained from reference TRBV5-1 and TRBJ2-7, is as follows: KAGVTQTPRYLIKTRGQQVTLSCSPISGHRSVSWYQQTPGQGLQFLFEYFSETQRNKGNFPGRFSGRQFSNSRSEMNVSTLELGDSALYLCASSLATGYEQYFGPGTRLTVT.